The clone carrying this T cell receptor beta chain was seen once. The CDR3 spans 15 residues. Germline loops: CDR1 LGHNA, CDR2 YNFKEQ. Trimming pared 0 bases from V and 4 bases from J, leaving 13 bases between. This record belongs to a study of blood T cell repertoires in COVID-19. Sequenced by immunoSEQ multiplex PCR; TCRdb stores in-frame clones only, minus some. The sample lists about 300,000 clones, 84% occurring once. What was sequenced was peripheral blood. The clonotype comes from a human donor with COVID-19, enrolled during active disease. The donor label of this sample is uncertain. This sequence joins TRBV4-2 and TRBJ2-7; D possibly corresponds to TRBD2 (6 bases). The chain's CDR3 is CASSQDPGRVYEQYF. The CDR3 region has the DNA TGTGCCAGCAGCCAAGATCCCGGGAGAGTTTACGAGCAGTACTTC.